Each of the 8 T cell receptor beta chains below was sequenced from the same sample in a study of glioma-infiltrating T cells. The iRepertoire nested amplicon-rescue multiplex PCR amplified TCR alpha and beta CDR3s from RNA. MiXCR was run by TCRdb on the multiplex PCR reads, yielding one entry per CDR3 protein. The table has about 180,000 distinct CDR3 sequences, 43% seen once. Material: glioma tissue, nonneoplastic brain tissue, or PBMCs (not recorded which). Every receptor here comes from a human donor with low-grade glioma or glioblastoma, undergoing nonglioma brain surgery, or in good health (not recorded which).

This clonotype occurred a few times. The CDR3 DNA reads as TGCGCCAGCAGCCAAGATGTGAGGGGGCGCGAGCAGTACTTC. This encodes CASSQDVRGREQYF. The chain uses TRBV4-1 and TRBJ2-7, with 7 bases identical to TRBD1. This CDR3 comprises 14 residues. Germline CDR1 and CDR2: MGHRA and YSYEKL. The V and J ends lost 0 bases and 6 bases, in that order; junction bases with no gene match: 5.

A word on this clonotype: This could be a read error, since a much larger clone is one nucleotide away. V usage is TRBV28 and J usage is TRBJ1-5; D unresolved. The CDR3 consists of 15 residues. Germline CDR1 and CDR2: MDHEN and SYDVKM. Deletions cut 7 bases from V and 6 bases from J, with 19 bases between. CDR3 loop: CASNPTGSLFQPQHF. The CDR3 coding sequence is TGTGCCAGCAATCCGACGGGATCCCTCTTTCAGCCCCAGCATTTT.

The CDR3 reads CARFIGGSEAFF. For the CDR3, the DNA is TGTGCCAGATTCATAGGAGGCAGTGAAGCTTTCTTT. The chain joins TRBV6-1 to TRBJ1-1; D is unclear. This CDR3 contains 12 residues. Germline CDR1 reads MNHNS; CDR2 reads SASEGT. V was clipped by 9 bases and J by 7 bases, with 15 bases between them.

About this clonotype: At one end the junction does not follow the germline gene, possibly because of a read error. The J gene is TRBJ1-5, the V gene TRBV12-3 or TRBV12-4, with no clear D. CDR3 length: 13 residues. The CDR3 loop reads CASRSGGNQPQDF. As DNA, the CDR3 is TGTGCCAGCAGATCGGGTGGAAATCAGCCCCAGGATTTT.

This clonotype was counted between two and nine times. The V call is TRBV20-1, the J call TRBJ2-6, with D possibly being TRBD1 or TRBD2 (6 bases each). V lost 0 bases and J lost 2, with 11 bases in between. Germline CDR1 reads DFQATT; CDR2 reads SNEGSKA (reference sequence). The CDR3 contains 16 residues. In DNA form, the CDR3 reads TGCAGTGCTAGAGACTACAGGGAGGCTGGGGCCAACGTCCTGACTTTC. Translating it yields CSARDYREAGANVLTF.

This clonotype was counted ten times or more. The chain joins TRBV2 to TRBJ2-7; 8 bases are shared with TRBD1. This CDR3 comprises 14 residues. The J segment lost 6 bases and the V segment lost 4 bases, leaving 8 bases of the junction unmatched. Per the germline V gene, CDR1 is SNHLY and CDR2 is FYNNEI. The CDR3 is CASSVGQGPSEQYF. CDR3 sequence (DNA): TGTGCCAGCAGTGTCGGACAGGGTCCTAGCGAGCAGTACTTC.

This clonotype was found many times. J is TRBJ1-1 and V is TRBV20-1; D possibly corresponds to TRBD1 (5 bases). This CDR3 region has 15 residues. Trimming shortened V by 5 bases and J by 0 bases, and 16 bases separated the two germline ends. Looked up from germline, CDR1 is DFQATT and CDR2 is SNEGSKA (reference sequence). The CDR3 bases are TGCAGTGCTGGGGACCCGGGGGGTCTGAACACTGAAGCTTTCTTT. This sequence encodes CSAGDPGGLNTEAFF.

Worth noting for this clonotype: At one end, the junction sequence differs from germline, possibly due to a read error. The J gene is TRBJ1-2, the V gene TRBV7-9; a possible D gene is TRBD1 (5 bases). The CDR3 covers 13 residues. Per the germline V gene, CDR1 is SEHNR and CDR2 is FQNEAQ (reference sequence). The CDR3 loop is CASTKTANYGNTF. In nucleotides, the CDR3 is TGTGCCAGCACCAAGACAGCGAACTATGGCAACACCTTC.